These T cell receptor beta chains were read from a single sample in a study of regulatory T cells in long-lasting Graves disease. TCRdb analysed the multiplex PCR reads with MiXCR anew, one entry per CDR3 protein. The table has some 410,000 distinct CDR3 sequences, 16% seen once; the top ten hold over 8.5%. These data were likewise used in another study, on T cells in Graves' hyperthyroidism and ophthalmopathy.

The specimen comprised peripheral blood mononuclear cells (PBMCs), sampled at new diagnosis, from a patient treated with antithyroid drugs. The receptors originated from a woman under 40 with Graves disease. Both conserved end residues are part of each CDR3. The D gene is left open where the match is weak. Rows give clone size only sometimes, using once, few, many, or a class for an expanded clone.

v_gene,j_gene,d_gene,abundance,CDR3nt,CDR3aa
TRBV7-9,TRBJ2-3,TRBD1,many,TGTGCCAGCAGTTCGCCTTACAGGGGTGGAACGCAGTATTTT,CASSSPYRGGTQYF
TRBV12-3/TRBV12-4,TRBJ2-6,TRBD1,-,TGTGCCAGCAGACAGGGGGTGTCTGGGGCCAACGTCCTGACTTTC,CASRQGVSGANVLTF
TRBV11-2,TRBJ2-2,-,many,TGTGCCAGCAGCTCCGCCACGGCCGGGGAGCTGTTTTTT,CASSSATAGELFF
TRBV10-3,TRBJ2-7,TRBD1,many,TGTGCCATCAGGGCCGATACAGGGGACGTAAGCTCCTACGAGCAGTACTTC,CAIRADTGDVSSYEQYF
TRBV6-1,TRBJ2-7,-,few,TGTGCCAGCCAAACTCCGGCGACTGGGGTTTCCTACGAGCAGTACTTC,CASQTPATGVSYEQYF
TRBV30,TRBJ2-1,TRBD2,many,TGTGCCTGGAGTGAGGGACTAGGTGAGCAGTTCTTC,CAWSEGLGEQFF
TRBV2,TRBJ2-7,TRBD1,many,TGTGCCAGCAGCGCCGGGACAGGGGCAGGCTACGAGCAGTACTTC,CASSAGTGAGYEQYF
TRBV5-1,TRBJ2-1,-,many,TGCGCCAGCAGCTTACCCGGGAGTAAGTGGAATGAGCAGTTCTTC,CASSLPGSKWNEQFF
TRBV28,TRBJ2-1,TRBD2,many,TGTGCCAGCCCGCCCGGGGGTAGCGGGACCTACAATGAGCAGTTCTTC,CASPPGGSGTYNEQFF
TRBV28,TRBJ2-7,-,many,TGTGCCAGCAGCCGCGGCGGTCCAGTTGGCTACGAGCAGTACTTC,CASSRGGPVGYEQYF
TRBV4-1,TRBJ2-2,TRBD2,-,TGCGCCAGCAGCCAATTCTTCGGGGGGGCGAACACCGGGGAGCTGTTTTTT,CASSQFFGGANTGELFF
TRBV6-1,TRBJ2-3,-,-,TGTGCCAGCAGCCAAGGACAGTTCTTCACAGATACGCAGTATTTT,CASSQGQFFTDTQYF
TRBV5-1,TRBJ2-3,-,many,TGCGCCAGCAGCTTGCTAGGGTTTTCGACAGATACGCAGTATTTT,CASSLLGFSTDTQYF
TRBV28,TRBJ1-1,-,many,TGTGCCAGCAGCGACGAGATGAACACTGAAGCTTTCTTT,CASSDEMNTEAFF
TRBV6-1,TRBJ1-1,-,medium-sized,TGCGCCAGCAGTGTTTCTCCGGGCCCGAACACTGAAGCTTTCTTT,CASSVSPGPNTEAFF
TRBV20-1,TRBJ2-5,TRBD2,many,TGCAGTGCCCCATCGGGACTAGCGGGAGGGCCTTGGGAGACCCAGTACTTC,CSAPSGLAGGPWETQYF
TRBV6-2/TRBV6-3,TRBJ2-5,-,many,TGTGCCAGCAGCAGACTCCAAGAGACCCAGTACTTC,CASSRLQETQYF
TRBV28,TRBJ1-2,-,many,TGTGCCAGCAGTTTACAGGTTTTCCGAGGCTACACCTTC,CASSLQVFRGYTF
TRBV2,TRBJ1-5,TRBD1,many,TGTGCCAGCAGTATATTAGGACAGGGTAGTCAGCCCCAGCATTTT,CASSILGQGSQPQHF
TRBV18,TRBJ2-2,TRBD1,-,TGTGCCAGCTCCCACCCCGGGACAGCGAACACCGGGGAGCTGTTTTTT,CASSHPGTANTGELFF
TRBV7-9,TRBJ2-7,TRBD2,many,TGTGCCAGCAGCTTAGCGGGGAGCGGGAGGAACAGATACGAGCAGTACTTC,CASSLAGSGRNRYEQYF
TRBV7-9,TRBJ2-3,-,-,TGTGCCAGCAGCTTGCCAAGCTGGGGGCTGTCCACAGATACGCAGTATTTT,CASSLPSWGLSTDTQYF
TRBV12-3/TRBV12-4,TRBJ1-1,TRBD1,-,TGTGCCAGCAGTTTTCCTCAGGGGGGGAATACTGAAGCTTTCTTT,CASSFPQGGNTEAFF
TRBV20-1,TRBJ2-7,-,many,TGCAGTGCTAGCGGGGTGGCAGGCAGGGGGGCCTACGAGCAGTACTTC,CSASGVAGRGAYEQYF
TRBV7-9,TRBJ2-1,TRBD2,-,TGTGCCAGCAGCTTAATTCCCGGGACTAGCGGGACTACTAGCTCCTACAATGAGCAGTTCTTC,CASSLIPGTSGTTSSYNEQFF
TRBV2,TRBJ2-4,TRBD1,many,TGTGCCAGCAGTGACGGACAGGGTGACATTCAGTACTTC,CASSDGQGDIQYF
TRBV27,TRBJ2-5,-,-,TGTGCCAGCAGTCCGGGAGACATCATTCAAGAGACCCAGTACTTC,CASSPGDIIQETQYF
TRBV15,TRBJ1-4,TRBD1,large,TGTGCCACCAGCAGCTTATTAGGGGGCGCGAATGAAAAACTGTTTTTT,CATSSLLGGANEKLFF
TRBV4-2,TRBJ1-2,-,few,TGTGCCAGCAGCCAAACCGCCTCGGGGGCGGACTATGGCTACACCTTC,CASSQTASGADYGYTF
TRBV9,TRBJ2-3,TRBD2,-,TGTGCCAGCAGCCGGGGGGAAAGGTATACGCAGTATTTT,CASSRGERYTQYF
TRBV12-3/TRBV12-4,TRBJ1-6,-,-,TGTGCCACTACCCAGGGAAGGAACTCACCCCTCCACTTT,CATTQGRNSPLHF
TRBV6-2/TRBV6-3,TRBJ1-2,-,many,TGTGCCAGCAGTTACTGGAAGACACTGCCCTATGGCTACACCTTC,CASSYWKTLPYGYTF
TRBV19,TRBJ1-1,TRBD1,many,TGTGCCAGTAGTAGACAGGGGGGGACCACTGAAGCTTTCTTT,CASSRQGGTTEAFF
TRBV7-9,TRBJ2-7,-,-,TGTGCCAGCAGCCCTAGTGGTGAATCCTACGAGCAGTACTTC,CASSPSGESYEQYF
TRBV29-1,TRBJ2-7,TRBD1,few,TGCAGCGCCTTGGGGACAGGGGGCTCCTACGAGCAGTACTTC,CSALGTGGSYEQYF
TRBV9,TRBJ2-7,-,-,TGTGCCAGCAGCGTAGCGCAGGTCAATGAGCAGTACTTC,CASSVAQVNEQYF
TRBV10-1,TRBJ2-1,-,-,TGCGCCAGCCCTGGAGGGCTCTCCTACAATGAGCAGTTCTTC,CASPGGLSYNEQFF
TRBV6-1,TRBJ2-1,-,many,TGTGCCAGCAGAGACGGTGGTATATCCCCTCGGAATGAGCAGTTCTTC,CASRDGGISPRNEQFF
TRBV28,TRBJ1-1,-,-,TGTGCCAGCGCCCGAGTACCCTTGACTGAATCTTTCTTT,CASARVPLTESFF
TRBV11-1,TRBJ1-2,TRBD1,-,TGTGCCAGCAGCTCGGGACAGGGAACTGTCACCTTC,CASSSGQGTVTF
TRBV11-2,TRBJ1-1,TRBD1,many,TGTGCCAGCAGATCAAACAGGGGGCCTACCGGGACTGAAGCTTTCTTT,CASRSNRGPTGTEAFF
TRBV19,TRBJ1-1,-,-,TGTGCCATCATAGGGGGGAGTCCAACGAACACTGAAGCTTCCTTT,CAIIGGSPTNTEASF
TRBV6-5,TRBJ1-2,TRBD1,-,TGTGCCAGCAGATTTCCCGGGACAGACCCGGGGAACTTC,CASRFPGTDPGNF
TRBV5-1,TRBJ1-4,-,many,TGCGCCAGCAGCCCCGGGGCAGGGAGTAATGAAAAACTGTTTTTT,CASSPGAGSNEKLFF
TRBV12-5,TRBJ1-1,-,-,TGTGCTAGTGCAGCGACACTCAACACTGAAGCTTTCTTT,CASAATLNTEAFF
TRBV4-1,TRBJ2-1,-,many,TGCGCCAGCAGCAAATTGGGGCCCGTACAGTTCTTC,CASSKLGPVQFF
TRBV28,TRBJ1-1,-,many,TGTGCCAGCAGTTTGTACAGGGTGGGAACTGAAGCTTTCTTT,CASSLYRVGTEAFF
TRBV28,TRBJ1-2,TRBD1,many,TGTGCCAGCAGCACAGGGGGCGGGGGCTACACCTTC,CASSTGGGGYTF
TRBV3-1,TRBJ2-1,-,-,TGTGCCAGCAGCCTCCCGGAGGTCAAGCGGTCAGACAATGAGCAGTTCTTC,CASSLPEVKRSDNEQFF
TRBV3-1,TRBJ1-6,TRBD1,many,TGTGCCAGCAGACAAGGCAGGGGGCCTTCACCCCTCCACTTT,CASRQGRGPSPLHF